This T cell receptor (beta chain) derives from a study of cytotoxic CD8 clonotypes in ibrutinib-treated CLL. Overall study results and limits: Public clonotypes were uncommon and contracted or stayed stable on treatment. Sampling times differed between sustained-remission and progressing patients.

V lost 5 bases, J lost 6 bases, and 1 base stayed unmatched. Germline values: CDR1 LNHDA, CDR2 SQIVND (reference sequence). This CDR3 contains 12 residues. Profiled with immunoSEQ multiplex PCR; TCRdb holds only in-frame clones, not every one. The sample lists some 300,000 clones; roughly 79% were seen once. A note on this clone: The antigen remains unidentified.

This chain connects TRBV19 to TRBJ2-4, with 7 bases fitting TRBD1. The starting material was PBMCs, obtained before ibrutinib treatment. The receptor was isolated from a human donor with chronic lymphocytic leukemia. CDR3 sequence (DNA): TGTGCCAGTAGTGACAGGGTAAACATTCAGTACTTC. Protein sequence: CASSDRVNIQYF.